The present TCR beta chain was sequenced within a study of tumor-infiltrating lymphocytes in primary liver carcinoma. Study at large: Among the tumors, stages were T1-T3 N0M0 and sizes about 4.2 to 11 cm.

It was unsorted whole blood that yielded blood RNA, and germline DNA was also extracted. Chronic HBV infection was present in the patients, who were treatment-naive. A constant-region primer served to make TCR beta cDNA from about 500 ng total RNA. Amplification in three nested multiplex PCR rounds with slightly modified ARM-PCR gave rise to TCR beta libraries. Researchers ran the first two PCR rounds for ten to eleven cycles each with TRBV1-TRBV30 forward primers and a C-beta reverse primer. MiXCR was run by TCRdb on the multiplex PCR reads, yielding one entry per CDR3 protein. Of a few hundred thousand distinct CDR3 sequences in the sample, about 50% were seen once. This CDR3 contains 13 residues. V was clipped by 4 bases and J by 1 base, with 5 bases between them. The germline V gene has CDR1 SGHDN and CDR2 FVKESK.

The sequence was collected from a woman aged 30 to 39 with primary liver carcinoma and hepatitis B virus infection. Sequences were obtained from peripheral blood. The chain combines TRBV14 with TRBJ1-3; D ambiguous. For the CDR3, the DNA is TGTGCCAGCAGCCGGGGATCTGGAAACACCATATATTTT. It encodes CASSRGSGNTIYF.